This T cell receptor (beta chain) stems from a study of graft-versus-host responses after intestinal transplantation. Study details: Among the recipients, all got anti-thymocyte globulin induction and then tacrolimus and steroids for around three years. General study points: Peak circulating GvH clone levels were associated with early post-transplant HvG declines.

Profiling relied on immunoSEQ multiplex PCR, and the TCRdb table lists in-frame clones only, not all of them. The repertoire holds around 31,000 clones, with around 85% as singletons. Germline assignment: CDR1 SQVTM and CDR2 ANQGSEA. CDR3 length: 15 residues. The V gene end was trimmed by 0 bases and the J gene end by 7 bases; junction bases not matched to a gene: 9. Concerning this clone: Its specificity is unknown.

The chain links TRBV29-1 to TRBJ1-5; 7 bases are a match to TRBD1. The source material was unstimulated CD8+ T cells sorted from spleen or lymph node cells, sampled before intestinal transplant. This TCR derives from a human donor who received an intestinal transplant. CDR3 region: CSVEDLQGIQQPQHF. CDR3 nucleotide sequence: TGCAGCGTTGAAGATCTACAGGGGATCCAACAGCCCCAGCATTTT.